The clone carrying this TCR beta chain turned up a few times. Its matching antigen is unknown. The data derive from a study of T cell repertoires in cytomegalovirus infection. TCRdb ran MiXCR on the reads and lists one entry per CDR3 protein. This sample yields 100,000 to 150,000 distinct CDR3 sequences, of which about 31% are seen a single time; under 65% belongs to the top ten. The V segment lost 0 bases and the J segment 4 bases; nucleotides outside the gene matches: 4. Per the germline V gene, CDR1 is SEHNR and CDR2 is FQNEAQ (reference sequence). The CDR3 runs 15 residues. The chain employs TRBV7-9 and TRBJ2-3; 7 bases are shared with TRBD2. This TCR came from a human donor in good health (CMV status not recorded). Some clones in this sample may be carry-over from other donors' samples. The starting material was CD8+ T cells from cultured PBMCs, obtained from culture after CMV antigen stimulation. The chain's CDR3 is CASSLAGGGPDTQYF. CDR3 nucleotides: TGTGCCAGCAGCTTAGCGGGGGGAGGGCCAGATACGCAGTATTTT.